Shown below are 6 T cell receptor beta chains from a single sample sequenced in a study of cytomegalovirus exposure and HLA in healthy donors. This PCR relied on a set of 60 Vbeta primers and 13 Jbeta primers. Here immunoSEQ multiplex PCR was the method, and the copy in TCRdb shows in-frame clones only, minus some. The top ten hold approximately 1% of the sample, which has some 220,000 clones, about 89% seen once. Sequencing was carried out using PBMCs. The receptors shown here come from a woman aged 18-29 years in good health and CMV-seronegative.

The rearrangement uses TRBV11-2 and TRBJ2-1; 7 bases align to TRBD2. V shed 1 base, J shed 8 bases, and the junction held 5 bases outside the gene matches. Germline CDR1 SGHAT, CDR2 FQNNGV. The CDR3 extends over 14 amino acids. The CDR3 region is CASSLGGGWDEQFF. In DNA form, the CDR3 reads TGTGCCAGCAGCTTAGGGGGGGGTTGGGATGAGCAGTTCTTC.

The chain employs TRBV10-3 and TRBJ1-2; D is unclear. The CDR3 length is 13 residues. CDR1 and CDR2 from the germline V gene are ENHRY and SYGVKD. Trimming took off 5 bases at V and 2 bases at J, with 9 bases between the two ends. The CDR3 sequence: CAISPDGNYGYTF. The CDR3 DNA sequence: TGTGCCATCAGTCCCGACGGGAACTATGGCTACACCTTC.

The genes are TRBV4-3 and TRBJ1-5; D gene unclear. Germline V lookup: CDR1 LGHNA, CDR2 YSLEER. CDR3 length: 15 residues. Trimming removed 0 bases at V and 6 bases at J, with 12 bases between. The CDR3 DNA reads as TGCGCCAGCAGCCAAGACCCTTGGTCCGGTCAGCCCCAGCATTTT. This encodes CASSQDPWSGQPQHF.

V is TRBV5-1 and J is TRBJ2-1; 11 nucleotides match TRBD2. The germline V gene has CDR1 SGHRS and CDR2 YFSETQ. Trimming took 1 base from V and 7 from J; bases not matched to a gene: 7. This CDR3 spans 16 amino acids. This CDR3 reads CASSLYASGGRNEQFF. CDR3 nucleotides: TGCGCCAGCAGCTTGTATGCTAGCGGGGGGCGAAATGAGCAGTTCTTC.

This clone was seen only once. The chain joins TRBV27 to TRBJ2-1; 9 bases agree with TRBD2. Per germline, CDR1 MNHEY and CDR2 SMNVEV (reference sequence). The CDR3 is made up of 16 amino acids. Trimming cost V 0 bases and J 2 bases; bases outside gene matches: 2. The CDR3 sequence: CASSLSTSGAYNEQFF. CDR3 bases: TGTGCCAGCAGTTTATCGACTAGCGGCGCCTACAATGAGCAGTTCTTC.

The chain carries TRBV7-8 and TRBJ2-7, with D perhaps TRBD1 (5 bases). The CDR3 has 15 amino acids. Trimming took off 0 bases at V and 2 bases at J, with 11 bases between the two ends. Germline loops: CDR1 SGHVS, CDR2 FQNEAQ. In nucleotides, the CDR3 is TGTGCCAGCAGCTTAGCGGCAGGGTTAGCCTACGAGCAGTACTTC. As protein: CASSLAAGLAYEQYF.